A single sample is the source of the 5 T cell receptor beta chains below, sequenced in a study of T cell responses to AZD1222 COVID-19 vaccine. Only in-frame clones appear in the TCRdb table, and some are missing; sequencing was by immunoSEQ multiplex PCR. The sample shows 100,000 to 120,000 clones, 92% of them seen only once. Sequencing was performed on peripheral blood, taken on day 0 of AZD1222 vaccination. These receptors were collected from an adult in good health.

CDR3 amino acids: CAWSSNSPLHF. As DNA, the CDR3 is TGTGCCTGGAGCTCAAATTCACCCCTCCACTTT. The gene calls are TRBV30 and TRBJ1-6, with D hard to call. The V gene's germline CDR1 is GTSNPN and CDR2 SVGIG (reference sequence). The V gene lost 3 bases and the J gene lost 7 bases, with 4 bases spanning the gap. The CDR3 is 11 residues long.

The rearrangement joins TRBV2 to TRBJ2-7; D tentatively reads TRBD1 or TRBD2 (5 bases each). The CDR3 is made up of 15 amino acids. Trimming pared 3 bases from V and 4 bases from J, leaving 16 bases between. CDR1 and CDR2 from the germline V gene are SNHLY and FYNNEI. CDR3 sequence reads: CASSDSGMTNYEQYF. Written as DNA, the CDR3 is TGTGCCAGCAGTGATTCAGGGATGACTAATTACGAGCAGTACTTC.

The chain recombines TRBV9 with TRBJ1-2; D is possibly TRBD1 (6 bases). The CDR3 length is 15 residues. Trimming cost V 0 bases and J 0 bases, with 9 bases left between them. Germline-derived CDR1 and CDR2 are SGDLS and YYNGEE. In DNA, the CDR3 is TGTGCCAGCAGCGTAGTGCAGGGGCCTAACTATGGCTACACCTTC. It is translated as CASSVVQGPNYGYTF.

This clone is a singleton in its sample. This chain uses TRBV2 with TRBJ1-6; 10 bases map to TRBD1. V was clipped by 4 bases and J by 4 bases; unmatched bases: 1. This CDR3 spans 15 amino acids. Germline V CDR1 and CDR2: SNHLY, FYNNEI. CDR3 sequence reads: CASSGGQGYNSPLHF. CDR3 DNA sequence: TGTGCCAGCAGTGGGGGACAGGGGTATAATTCACCCCTCCACTTT.

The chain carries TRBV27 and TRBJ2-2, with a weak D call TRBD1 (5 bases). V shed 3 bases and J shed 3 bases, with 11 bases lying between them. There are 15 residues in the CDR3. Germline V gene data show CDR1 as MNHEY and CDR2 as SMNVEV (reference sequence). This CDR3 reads CASSFGRADTGELFF. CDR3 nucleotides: TGTGCCAGCAGTTTCGGCAGGGCGGACACCGGGGAGCTGTTTTTT.